The T cell receptor beta chain described here comes from a study of cytomegalovirus exposure and HLA in healthy donors. Findings and limits, study-wide: Follow-up analysis seemed to connect common viral pathogens with several of the most significant clusters identified. Productive status was seen about 90% or about 30% of the time for most TCR beta V segments in an earlier analysis. Most TCR sequences were seen very rarely across donors, but some public TCRs occurred in many.

The PCR made use of 60 Vbeta and 13 Jbeta primers. TCRdb keeps only in-frame clones here, not all; method: immunoSEQ multiplex PCR. Among about 120,000 clones listed, 82% were seen once. For this clone: Its antigen is undetermined.

CDR3 size: 13 residues. From germline, CDR1 is KGHSH and CDR2 LQKENI. V dropped 2 bases and J dropped 3 bases, with 8 bases sitting between them. Sample: PBMCs. The TCR originated in a woman younger than 35 in good health and CMV-seronegative. The chain recombines TRBV18 with TRBJ2-7, with D possibly being TRBD1 (5 bases). The CDR3 bases are TGTGCCAGCTCACCAAGCAGGGTCTACGAGCAGTACGTC. This gives the protein CASSPSRVYEQYV.